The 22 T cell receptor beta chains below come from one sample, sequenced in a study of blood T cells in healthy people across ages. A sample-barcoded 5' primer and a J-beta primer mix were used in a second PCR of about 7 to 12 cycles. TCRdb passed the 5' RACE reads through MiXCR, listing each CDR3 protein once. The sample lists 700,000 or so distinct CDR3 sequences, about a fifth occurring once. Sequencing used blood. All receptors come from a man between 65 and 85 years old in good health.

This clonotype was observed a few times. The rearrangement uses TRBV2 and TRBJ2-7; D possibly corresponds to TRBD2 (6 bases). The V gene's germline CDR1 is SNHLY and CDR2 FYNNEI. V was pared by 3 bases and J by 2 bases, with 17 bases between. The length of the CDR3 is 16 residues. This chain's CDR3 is CASSEGGGTDPYEQYV. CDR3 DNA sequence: TGTGCCAGCAGTGAGGGGGGTGGAACGGACCCCTACGAGCAGTACGTC.

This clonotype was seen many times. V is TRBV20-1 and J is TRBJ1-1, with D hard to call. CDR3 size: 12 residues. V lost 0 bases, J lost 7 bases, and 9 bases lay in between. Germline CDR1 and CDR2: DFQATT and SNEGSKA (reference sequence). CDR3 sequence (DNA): TGCAGTGCTAGAGATCCCGGGTATGAAGCTTTCTTT. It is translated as CSARDPGYEAFF.

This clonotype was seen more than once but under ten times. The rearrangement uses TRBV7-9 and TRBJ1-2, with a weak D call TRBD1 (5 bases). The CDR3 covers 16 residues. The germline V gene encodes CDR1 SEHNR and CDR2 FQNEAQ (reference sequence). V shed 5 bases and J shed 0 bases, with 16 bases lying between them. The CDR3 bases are TGTGCCAGCAGCCCTAGCACTCAGGGAACTAACTATGGCTACACCTTC. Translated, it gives CASSPSTQGTNYGYTF.

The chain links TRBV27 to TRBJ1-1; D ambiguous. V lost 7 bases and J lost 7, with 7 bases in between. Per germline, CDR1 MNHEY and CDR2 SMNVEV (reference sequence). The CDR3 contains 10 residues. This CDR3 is CASTPLEAFF. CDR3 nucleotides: TGTGCCAGCACTCCCCTTGAAGCTTTCTTT.

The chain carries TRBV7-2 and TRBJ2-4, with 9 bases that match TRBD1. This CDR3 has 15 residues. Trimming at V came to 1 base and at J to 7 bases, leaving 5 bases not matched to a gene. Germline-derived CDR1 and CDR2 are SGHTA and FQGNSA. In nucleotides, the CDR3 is TGTGCCAGCAGCTTAGGTGGGACAGGGAGGAACATTCAGTACTTC. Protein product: CASSLGGTGRNIQYF.

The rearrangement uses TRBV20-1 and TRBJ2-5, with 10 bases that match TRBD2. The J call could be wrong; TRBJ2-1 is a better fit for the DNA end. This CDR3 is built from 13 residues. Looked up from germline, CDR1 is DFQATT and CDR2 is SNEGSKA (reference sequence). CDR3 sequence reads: CSARALAGVEQFF. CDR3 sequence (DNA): TGCAGTGCTAGAGCGCTAGCGGGAGTTGAGCAGTTCTTC.

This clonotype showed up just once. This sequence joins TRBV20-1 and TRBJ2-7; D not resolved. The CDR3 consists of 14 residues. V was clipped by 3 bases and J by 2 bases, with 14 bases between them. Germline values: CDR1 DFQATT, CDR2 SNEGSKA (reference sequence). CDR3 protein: CSARARRFPYEQYF. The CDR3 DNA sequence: TGCAGTGCTAGGGCCAGACGGTTCCCCTACGAGCAGTACTTC.

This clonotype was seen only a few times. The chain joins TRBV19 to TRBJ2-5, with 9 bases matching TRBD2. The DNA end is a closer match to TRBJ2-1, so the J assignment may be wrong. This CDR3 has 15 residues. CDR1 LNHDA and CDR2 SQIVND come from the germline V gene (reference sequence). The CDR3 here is CASSMGLASGNEQFF. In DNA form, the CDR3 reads TGTGCCAGTAGTATGGGACTAGCATCGGGGAATGAGCAGTTCTTC.

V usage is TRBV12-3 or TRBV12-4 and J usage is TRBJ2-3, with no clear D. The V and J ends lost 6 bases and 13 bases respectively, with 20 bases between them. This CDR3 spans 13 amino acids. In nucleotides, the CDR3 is TGTGCCAGCAGCAGAGTGAGCGCAGATGCGGAGTATTTT. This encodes CASSRVSADAEYF.

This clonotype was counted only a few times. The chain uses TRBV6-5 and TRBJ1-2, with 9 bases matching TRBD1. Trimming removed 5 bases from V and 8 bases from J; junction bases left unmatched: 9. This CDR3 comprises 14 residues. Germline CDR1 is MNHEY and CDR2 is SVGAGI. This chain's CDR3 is CASSQANRGQGYTF. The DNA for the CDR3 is TGTGCCAGCAGTCAGGCGAACAGGGGGCAAGGCTACACCTTC.

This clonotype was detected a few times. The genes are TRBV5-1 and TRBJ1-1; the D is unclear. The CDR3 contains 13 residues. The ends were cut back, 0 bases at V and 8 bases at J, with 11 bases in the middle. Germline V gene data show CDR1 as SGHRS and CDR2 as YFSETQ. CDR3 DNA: TGCGCCAGCAGCTTGGTAGGGAGAGGGGAAGCTTTCTTT. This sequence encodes CASSLVGRGEAFF.

The CDR3 sequence is CASSLVAGVSTGELFF. The CDR3 DNA follows: TGCGCCAGCAGCTTGGTAGCGGGAGTGAGCACCGGGGAGCTGTTTTTT. V and J are TRBV5-1 and TRBJ2-2; the match to TRBD2 covers 9 bases. The CDR3 is 16 amino acids. With 0 bases clipped from V and 4 bases from J, the junction kept 4 bases outside the gene matches. Looked up from germline, CDR1 is SGHRS and CDR2 is YFSETQ. The entire variable domain, with the rest obtained from reference TRBV5-1 and TRBJ2-2, is as follows: KAGVTQTPRYLIKTRGQQVTLSCSPISGHRSVSWYQQTPGQGLQFLFEYFSETQRNKGNFPGRFSGRQFSNSRSEMNVSTLELGDSALYLCASSLVAGVSTGELFFGEGSRLTVL.

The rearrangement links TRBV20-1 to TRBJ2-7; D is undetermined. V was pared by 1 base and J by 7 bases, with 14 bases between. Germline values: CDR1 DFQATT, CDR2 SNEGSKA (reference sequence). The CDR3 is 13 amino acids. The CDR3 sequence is CSARVSSEVEQYF. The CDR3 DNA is TGCAGTGCTAGAGTTTCTTCGGAAGTTGAGCAGTACTTC.

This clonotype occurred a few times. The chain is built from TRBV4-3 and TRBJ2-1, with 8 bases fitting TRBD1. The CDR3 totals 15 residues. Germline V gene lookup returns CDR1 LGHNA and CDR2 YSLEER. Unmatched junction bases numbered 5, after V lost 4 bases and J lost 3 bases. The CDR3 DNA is TGCGCCAGCAGCCGAGACAGGGGCCACTACAATGAGCAGTTCTTC. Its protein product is CASSRDRGHYNEQFF.

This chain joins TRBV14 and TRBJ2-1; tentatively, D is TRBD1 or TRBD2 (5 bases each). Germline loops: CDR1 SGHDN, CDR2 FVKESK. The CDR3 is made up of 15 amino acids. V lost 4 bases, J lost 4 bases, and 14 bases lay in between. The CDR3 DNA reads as TGTGCCAGCAGCCGACAACCGGGACGATACAATGAGCAGTTCTTC. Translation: CASSRQPGRYNEQFF.

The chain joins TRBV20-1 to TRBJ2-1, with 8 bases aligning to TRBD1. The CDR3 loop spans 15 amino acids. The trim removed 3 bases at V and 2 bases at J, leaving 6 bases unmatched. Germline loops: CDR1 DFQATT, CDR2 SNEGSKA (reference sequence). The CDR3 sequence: CSASNRQGTYNEQFF. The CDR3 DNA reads TGCAGTGCTAGTAATCGACAGGGGACCTACAATGAGCAGTTCTTC.

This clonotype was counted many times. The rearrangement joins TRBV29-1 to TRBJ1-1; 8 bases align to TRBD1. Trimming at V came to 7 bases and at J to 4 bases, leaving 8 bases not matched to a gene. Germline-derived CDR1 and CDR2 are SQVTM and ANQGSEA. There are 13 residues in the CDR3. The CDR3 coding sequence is TGCAGCGGATCAACAGGGGGGAGCACTGAAGCTTTCTTT. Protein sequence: CSGSTGGSTEAFF. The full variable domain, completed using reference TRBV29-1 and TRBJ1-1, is SAVISQKPSRDICQRGTSLTIQCQVDSQVTMMFWYRQQPGQSLTLIATANQGSEATYESGFVIDKFPISRPNLTFSTLTVSNMSPEDSSIYLCSGSTGGSTEAFFGQGTRLTVV.

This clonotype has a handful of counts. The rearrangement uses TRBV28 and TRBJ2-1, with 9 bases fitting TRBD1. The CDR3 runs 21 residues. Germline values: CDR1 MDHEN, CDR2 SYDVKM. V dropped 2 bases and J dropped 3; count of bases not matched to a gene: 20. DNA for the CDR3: TGTGCCAGCAGTTTAGGGTGGGGGCACATCGACCGGGACAGGGACTACAATGAGCAGTTCTTC. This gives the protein CASSLGWGHIDRDRDYNEQFF.

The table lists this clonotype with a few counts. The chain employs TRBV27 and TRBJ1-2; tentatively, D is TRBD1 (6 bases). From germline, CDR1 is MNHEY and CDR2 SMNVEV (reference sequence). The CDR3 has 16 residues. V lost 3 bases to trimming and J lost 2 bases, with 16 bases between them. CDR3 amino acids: CASSFRLGTQNYGYTF. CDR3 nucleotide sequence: TGTGCCAGCAGTTTCAGGTTGGGGACACAGAACTATGGCTACACCTTC.

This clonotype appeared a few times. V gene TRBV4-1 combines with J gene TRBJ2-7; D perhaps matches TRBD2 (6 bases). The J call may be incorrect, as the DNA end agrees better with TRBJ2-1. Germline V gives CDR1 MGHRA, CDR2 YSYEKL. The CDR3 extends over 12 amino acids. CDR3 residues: CASREGNNEQFF. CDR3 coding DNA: TGCGCCAGCAGGGAGGGCAACAATGAGCAGTTCTTC.

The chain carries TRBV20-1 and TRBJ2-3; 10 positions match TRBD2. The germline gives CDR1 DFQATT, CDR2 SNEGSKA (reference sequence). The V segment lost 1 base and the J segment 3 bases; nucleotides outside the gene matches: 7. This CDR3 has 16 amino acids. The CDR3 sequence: CSARVEAGGVTDTQYF. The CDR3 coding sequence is TGCAGTGCTAGAGTCGAAGCGGGAGGGGTGACAGATACGCAGTATTTT.

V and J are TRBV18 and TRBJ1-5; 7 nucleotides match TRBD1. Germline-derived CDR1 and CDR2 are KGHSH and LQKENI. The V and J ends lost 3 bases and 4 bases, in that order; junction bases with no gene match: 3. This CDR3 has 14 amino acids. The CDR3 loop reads CASSPTDRNQPQHF. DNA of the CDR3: TGTGCCAGCTCACCTACGGACAGGAATCAGCCCCAGCATTTT.